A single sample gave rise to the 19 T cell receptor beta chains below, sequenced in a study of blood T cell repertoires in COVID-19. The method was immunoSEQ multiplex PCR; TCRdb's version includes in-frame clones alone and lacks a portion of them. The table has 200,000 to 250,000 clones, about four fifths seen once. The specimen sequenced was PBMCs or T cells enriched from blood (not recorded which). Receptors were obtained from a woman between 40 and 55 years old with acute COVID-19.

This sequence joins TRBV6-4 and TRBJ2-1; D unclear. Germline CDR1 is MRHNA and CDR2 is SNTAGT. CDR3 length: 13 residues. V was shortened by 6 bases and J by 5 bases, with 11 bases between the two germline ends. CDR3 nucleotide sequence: TGTGCCAGCAGCCACGGGTCGGACAATGAGCAGTTCTTC. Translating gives CASSHGSDNEQFF.

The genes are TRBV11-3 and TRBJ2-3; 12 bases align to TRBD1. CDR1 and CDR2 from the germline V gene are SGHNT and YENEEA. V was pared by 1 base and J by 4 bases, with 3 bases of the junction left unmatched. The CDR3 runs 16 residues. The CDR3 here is CASSLAGTGGADTQYF. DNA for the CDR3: TGTGCCAGCAGCTTAGCTGGGACAGGGGGCGCAGATACGCAGTATTTT.

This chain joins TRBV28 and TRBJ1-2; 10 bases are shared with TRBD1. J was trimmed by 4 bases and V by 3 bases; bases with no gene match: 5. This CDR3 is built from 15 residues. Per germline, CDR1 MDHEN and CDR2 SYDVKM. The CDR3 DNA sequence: TGTGCCAGCAGTTTCGGGACAGGGGTATTCTATGGCTACACCTTC. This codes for CASSFGTGVFYGYTF.

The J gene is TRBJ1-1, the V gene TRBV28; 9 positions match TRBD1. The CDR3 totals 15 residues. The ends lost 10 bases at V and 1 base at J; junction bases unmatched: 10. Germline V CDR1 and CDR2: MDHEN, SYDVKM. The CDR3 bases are TGTGCCATCCAACCTCCGGGACAGGGGAACACTGAAGCTTTCTTT. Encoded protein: CAIQPPGQGNTEAFF.

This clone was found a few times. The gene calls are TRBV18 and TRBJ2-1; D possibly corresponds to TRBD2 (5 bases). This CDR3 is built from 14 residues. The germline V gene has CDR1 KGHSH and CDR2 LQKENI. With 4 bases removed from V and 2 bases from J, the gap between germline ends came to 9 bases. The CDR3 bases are TGTGCCAGCTCACTACTAGATACCTACAATGAGCAGTTCTTC. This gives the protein CASSLLDTYNEQFF.

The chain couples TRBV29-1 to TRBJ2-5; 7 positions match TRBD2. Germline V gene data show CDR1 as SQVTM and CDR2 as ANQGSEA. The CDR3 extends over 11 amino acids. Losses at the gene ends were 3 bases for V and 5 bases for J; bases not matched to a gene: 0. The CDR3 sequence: CSVDGGETQYF. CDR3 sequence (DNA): TGCAGCGTTGACGGGGGGGAGACCCAGTACTTC.

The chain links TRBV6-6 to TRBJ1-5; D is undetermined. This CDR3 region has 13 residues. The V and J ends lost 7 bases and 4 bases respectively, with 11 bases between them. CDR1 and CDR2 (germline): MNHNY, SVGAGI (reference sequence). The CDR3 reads CASTDLTNQPQHF. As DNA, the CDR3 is TGTGCCAGCACCGATCTCACTAATCAGCCCCAGCATTTT.

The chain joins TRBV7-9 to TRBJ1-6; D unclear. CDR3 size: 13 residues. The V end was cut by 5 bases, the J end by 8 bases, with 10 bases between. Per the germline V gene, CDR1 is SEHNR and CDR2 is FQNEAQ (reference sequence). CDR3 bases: TGTGCCAGCAGCCCGCGGTGGGATTCACCCCTCCACTTT. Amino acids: CASSPRWDSPLHF.

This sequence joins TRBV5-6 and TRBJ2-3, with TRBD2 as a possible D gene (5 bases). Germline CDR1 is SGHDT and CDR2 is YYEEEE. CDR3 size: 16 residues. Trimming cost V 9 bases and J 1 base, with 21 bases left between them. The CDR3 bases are TGTGCCACCCGGTTGAAAGGGAGTGTGGGCACAGATACGCAGTATTTT. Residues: CATRLKGSVGTDTQYF.

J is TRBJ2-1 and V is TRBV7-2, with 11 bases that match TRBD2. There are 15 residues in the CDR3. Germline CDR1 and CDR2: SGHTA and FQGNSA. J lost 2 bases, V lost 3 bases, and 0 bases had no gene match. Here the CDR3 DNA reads TGTGCCAGCAGCTTGACTAGCGGGGCCTACAATGAGCAGTTCTTC. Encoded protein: CASSLTSGAYNEQFF.

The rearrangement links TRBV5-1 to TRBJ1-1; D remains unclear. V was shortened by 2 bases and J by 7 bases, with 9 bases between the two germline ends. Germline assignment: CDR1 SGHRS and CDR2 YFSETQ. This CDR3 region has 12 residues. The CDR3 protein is CASSFYTGEAFF. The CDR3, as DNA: TGCGCCAGCAGCTTCTATACGGGTGAAGCTTTCTTT.

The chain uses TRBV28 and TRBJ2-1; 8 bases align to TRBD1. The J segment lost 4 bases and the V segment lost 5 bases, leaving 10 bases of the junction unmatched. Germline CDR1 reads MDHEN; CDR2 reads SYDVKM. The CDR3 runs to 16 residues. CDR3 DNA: TGTGCCAGCAGTGGACAGGGCCCGTTAGTTTACAATGAGCAGTTCTTC. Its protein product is CASSGQGPLVYNEQFF. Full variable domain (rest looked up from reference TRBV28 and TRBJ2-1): DVKVTQSSRYLVKRTGEKVFLECVQDMDHENMFWYRQDPGLGLRLIYFSYDVKMKEKGDIPEGYSVSREKKERFSLILESASTNQTSMYLCASSGQGPLVYNEQFFGPGTRLTVL.

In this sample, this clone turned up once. The CDR3 is CASKYPPQGAGGEQYF. DNA for the CDR3: TGTGCCAGCAAGTACCCTCCGCAGGGGGCAGGTGGGGAGCAGTACTTC. V and J are TRBV21-1 and TRBJ2-7; the D call TRBD1 from the table was never checked on the DNA. TRBV21-1 is noted as a pseudogene. The CDR3 spans 16 residues.

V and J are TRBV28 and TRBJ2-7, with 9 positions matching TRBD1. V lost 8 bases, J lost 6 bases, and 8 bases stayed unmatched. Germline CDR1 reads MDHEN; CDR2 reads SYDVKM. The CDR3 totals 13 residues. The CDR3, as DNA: TGTGCCAGCTGTCGGGACAGGGCAGGCGAGCAGTACTTC. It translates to CASCRDRAGEQYF.

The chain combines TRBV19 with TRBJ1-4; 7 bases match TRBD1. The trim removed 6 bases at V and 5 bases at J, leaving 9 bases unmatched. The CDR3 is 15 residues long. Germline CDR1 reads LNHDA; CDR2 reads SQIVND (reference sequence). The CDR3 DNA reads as TGTGCCAGTAGGACCGACAGGGCGGGGAATGAAAAACTGTTTTTT. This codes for CASRTDRAGNEKLFF.

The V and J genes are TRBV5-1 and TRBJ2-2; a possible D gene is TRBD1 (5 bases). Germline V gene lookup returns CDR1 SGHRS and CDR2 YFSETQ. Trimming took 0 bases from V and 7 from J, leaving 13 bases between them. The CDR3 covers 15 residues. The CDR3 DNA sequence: TGCGCCAGCAGCTTGGCGGCAGGGATTTACGGGGAGCTGTTTTTT. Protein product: CASSLAAGIYGELFF.

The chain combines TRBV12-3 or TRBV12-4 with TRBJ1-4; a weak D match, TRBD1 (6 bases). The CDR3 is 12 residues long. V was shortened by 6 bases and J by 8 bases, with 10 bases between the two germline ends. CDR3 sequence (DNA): TGTGCCAGCAGATCCACAGGGGAAAAACTGTTTTTT. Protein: CASRSTGEKLFF.

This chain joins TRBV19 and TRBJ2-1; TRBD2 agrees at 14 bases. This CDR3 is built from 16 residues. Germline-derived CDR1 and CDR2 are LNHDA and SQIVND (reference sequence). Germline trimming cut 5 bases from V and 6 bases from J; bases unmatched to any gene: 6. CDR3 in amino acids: CASSGGLAGVGNEQFF. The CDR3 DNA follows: TGTGCCAGTAGTGGGGGACTAGCGGGAGTGGGCAATGAGCAGTTCTTC.

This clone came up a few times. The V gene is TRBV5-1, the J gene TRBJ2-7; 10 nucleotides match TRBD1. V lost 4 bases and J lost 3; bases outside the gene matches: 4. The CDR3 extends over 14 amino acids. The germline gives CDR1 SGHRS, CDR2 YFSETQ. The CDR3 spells CASSPGTGDYEQYF. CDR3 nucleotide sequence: TGCGCCAGCAGCCCGGGGACAGGGGACTACGAGCAGTACTTC.